This T cell receptor beta chain came from a study of blood T cell repertoires in COVID-19. Repertoires were generated with immunoSEQ multiplex PCR, while TCRdb's copy carries only in-frame clones and drops some. The table records tens of thousands of clones, around 75% of them present only once. This clone occurred once. CDR1 is SNHLY and CDR2 is FYNNEI in the germline V gene. This CDR3 is 16 amino acids long. Trimming removed 8 bases from V and 5 bases from J; junction bases left unmatched: 18. The clonotype comes from a man in his 70s with acute or convalescent COVID-19. The rearrangement uses TRBV2 and TRBJ2-7; TRBD2 matches at 7 bases. Sequencing used peripheral blood. The CDR3 DNA sequence: TGTGCCAGCGGCCAGAGGGCTAGCGGACAAAACCACGAGCAGTACTTC. Translating gives CASGQRASGQNHEQYF.